This T cell receptor (beta chain) was recorded in a study of T cells in Graves' hyperthyroidism and ophthalmopathy. It was RNA transcripts that yielded the amplified TCR beta CDR3 regions. The TCR CDR3 first-round RT-PCR relied on the HTBI primer set. TCRdb re-called the multiplex PCR reads with MiXCR, one entry per CDR3 protein. The sample yields about 840,000 distinct CDR3 sequences, around 38% seen once. Trimming stripped 0 bases from V and 7 bases from J, with 15 bases between. CDR3 length: 16 amino acids. The V gene's germline CDR1 is LNHNV and CDR2 YYDKDF (reference sequence). The chain employs TRBV15 and TRBJ1-4, with D tentatively TRBD1 (6 bases). The sequenced sample consisted of blood. The origin of this receptor is a man younger than 30 with Graves' hyperthyroidism. CDR3: CATSRDRGQQPEKLFF. The CDR3 DNA follows: TGTGCCACCAGCAGAGATCGTGGACAGCAGCCTGAAAAACTGTTTTTT.